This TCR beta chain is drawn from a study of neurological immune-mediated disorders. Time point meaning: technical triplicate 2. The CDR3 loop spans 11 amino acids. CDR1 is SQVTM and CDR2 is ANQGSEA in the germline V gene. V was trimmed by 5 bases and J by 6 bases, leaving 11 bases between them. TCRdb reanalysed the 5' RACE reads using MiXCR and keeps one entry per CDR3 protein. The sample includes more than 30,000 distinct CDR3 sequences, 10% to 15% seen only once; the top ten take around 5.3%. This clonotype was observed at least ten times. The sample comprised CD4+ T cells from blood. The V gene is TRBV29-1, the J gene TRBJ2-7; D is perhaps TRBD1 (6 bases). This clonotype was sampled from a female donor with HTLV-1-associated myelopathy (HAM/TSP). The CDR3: CSVSRGPEQYF. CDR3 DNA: TGCAGCGTTTCCAGGGGACCCGAGCAGTACTTC.